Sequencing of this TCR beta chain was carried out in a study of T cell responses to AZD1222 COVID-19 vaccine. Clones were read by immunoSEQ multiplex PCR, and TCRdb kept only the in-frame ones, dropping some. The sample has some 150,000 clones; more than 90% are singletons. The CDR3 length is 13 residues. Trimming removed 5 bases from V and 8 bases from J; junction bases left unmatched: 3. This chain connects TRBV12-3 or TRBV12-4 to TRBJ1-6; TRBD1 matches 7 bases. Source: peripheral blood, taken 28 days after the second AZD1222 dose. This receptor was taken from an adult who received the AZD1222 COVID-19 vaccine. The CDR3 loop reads CASSIGGDSPLHF. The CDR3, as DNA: TGTGCCAGCAGTATAGGGGGCGATTCACCCCTCCACTTT.